Sequencing of this T cell receptor beta chain was carried out in a study of blood T cell repertoires in COVID-19. On the study more broadly: Researchers got acute and convalescent COVID-19 samples from the United States, Italy and Spain. PBMCs, B-cell-depleted T cells, or T cells were the source of the cDNA or gDNA that made up the material.

Clones were sequenced by immunoSEQ multiplex PCR, and TCRdb holds only the in-frame ones, with some missing. The sample gives around 130,000 clones, more than 75% of which show up once; over 3.5% is in the top ten. Trimming removed 6 bases from V and 5 bases from J; junction bases left unmatched: 11. CDR3 length equals 16 residues. The germline gives CDR1 SGHRS, CDR2 YFSETQ. The chain employs TRBV5-1 and TRBJ2-5; 12 bases fit TRBD2. Sequenced input: peripheral blood. This receptor was identified in a man aged 45 to 65 with active COVID-19. The CDR3 sequence is CASKITASGRGETQYF. DNA of the CDR3: TGCGCCAGCAAAATTACGGCTAGCGGGAGGGGGGAGACCCAGTACTTC.